This entry is about one TCR beta chain. Its recognized antigen is unknown. No qualities accompany the bases; no much larger clone lies one base away. This record comes from a study of post-analysis software for immune sequencing data (dated by TCRdb to between 2015 and 2016). For context, the study as a whole: Disease courses on record covered relapsing-remitting, secondary progressive and progressive-relapsing multiple sclerosis, though some patients had no subtype annotation. Patient repertoires were compared against about a dozen previously published healthy control repertoires from donors aged about 6 to 26 years. A subset of samples was prepared in parallel using single-end sample barcoding, then pooled and co-amplified after Illumina adapter ligation.

Findings and caveats that apply to the study as a whole: Significantly higher frequencies in patients than in controls were found for five or six TRBV segments, including TRBV5-6, TRBV5-1 and TRBV20-1. Strong co-clustering of samples prepared in the same batch was shown by direct clustering with F measure, prompting a batch-effect correction. The multiple sclerosis patient group was slightly younger than the control group. Normalized Chao1 diversity was significantly lower in multiple sclerosis patients than controls, suggesting substantial peripheral T-cell clonal expansion.

Ends trimmed: V by 1 base, J by 6 bases; bases unmatched to a gene: 0. From cysteine to phenylalanine, the CDR3 is 14 amino acids long. CDR3 DNA only is kept here, 42 bases in frame from base 1. The germline V gene (reference sequence) sets CDR1 to LGHDT and CDR2 to YNNKEL. To demonstrate the VDJtools post-analysis software, TCR beta repertoires were profiled from the peripheral blood of about 13 young patients with multiple sclerosis. Multiple sclerosis patients were children and adolescents aged roughly 6 to 16 years. The method was PCR. The sample was run on an Illumina HiSeq 2500. Unique molecular identifiers were incorporated into TCR beta cDNA libraries to reduce PCR and sequencing biases. Every 1 to 10 million input T cells yielded approximately 500,000 cDNA molecules, meaning each molecule approximated one T cell. The same protocol used for the earlier healthy control dataset was applied to prepare and sequence the patient libraries. Samples belonging to the same batch were prepared together, multiplexed and sequenced on a shared HiSeq lane. The authors' analysis ran thus. MIGEC was used to process the raw barcoded reads, and molecular identifier groups with only a single read were discarded before consensus assembly and CDR3 extraction. Clonotype tables were post-analysed with VDJtools, and diversity was normalized by down-sampling all datasets to the smallest sample size. In repertoire overlap clustering, CDR3 amino acid sequences, but not nucleotide sequences, were matched to correct batch-related cross-sample contamination. The raw public reads went through TCRdb reprocessing: fastp at Q25, MiXCR clone calling, in-frame beta chains kept. For every CDR3 protein sequence, its rows merge into one entry that carries the most common genes and DNA. TCRdb, not the original authors, processed these V and J calls. A total of about 770,000 distinct CDR3 sequences appear in this sample, more than 45% of them only once. The ten largest clonotypes hold just under 5% of the sample.

The clonotype originates from a girl between 5 and 17 years old with multiple sclerosis. The sequenced material came from blood. The chain is assembled from TRBV3-1 and TRBJ2-4; TRBD2 lines up with 10 middle nucleotides. The encoded CDR3 is CASSQGTSGNIQYF. The DNA is TGTGCCAGCAGCCAAGGGACTAGCGGAAACATTCAGTACTTC.